This T cell receptor (beta chain) stems from a study of cytomegalovirus exposure and HLA in healthy donors. Unmatched junction bases numbered 7, after V lost 7 bases and J lost 5 bases. Germline CDR1 is SNHLY and CDR2 is FYNNEI. The CDR3 contains 15 residues. Method: immunoSEQ multiplex PCR; TCRdb's copy keeps in-frame clones and lacks some. The sample yields about 250,000 clones, roughly nine tenths seen once. The chain joins TRBV2 to TRBJ2-1; 11 bases agree with TRBD2. This TCR was recovered from a man in his late teens or twenties in good health and CMV-seropositive. The specimen sequenced was PBMCs. This CDR3 is CASTREGLADNEQFF. The CDR3 DNA reads TGTGCCAGCACTCGGGAGGGACTAGCGGACAATGAGCAGTTCTTC.